Listed here are 9 T cell receptor beta chains from one sample, sequenced in a study of blood T cell repertoires in COVID-19. Generated by immunoSEQ multiplex PCR, the TCRdb table keeps only in-frame clones and is missing some. The table has about 230,000 clones, 65% to 90% seen once; the top ten hold about 9.9%. Sequencing was carried out using peripheral blood. The origin of the receptors is a man between 45 and 60 years old with COVID-19, enrolled during active disease.

V usage is TRBV7-2 and J usage is TRBJ2-4; 8 nucleotides agree with TRBD1. In germline, CDR1 is SGHTA, CDR2 FQGNSA. CDR3 length equals 15 residues. V shed 1 base, J shed 8 bases, and the junction held 7 bases outside the gene matches. CDR3 sequence: CASSLGDRTRDIQYF. CDR3 bases: TGTGCCAGCAGCTTAGGGGACAGGACGAGGGACATTCAGTACTTC. The full variable domain, in which reference TRBV7-2 and TRBJ2-4 provide the parts outside the CDR3, is GAGVSQSPSNKVTEKGKDVELRCDPISGHTALYWYRQSLGQGLEFLIYFQGNSAPDKSGLPSDRFSAERTGGSVSTLTIQRTQQEDSAVYLCASSLGDRTRDIQYFGAGTRLSVL.

V and J are TRBV6-1 and TRBJ2-4; tentatively, D is TRBD2 (5 bases). The CDR3 covers 16 residues. Germline V CDR1 and CDR2: MNHNS, SASEGT. Trimming cost V 1 base and J 3 bases, with 13 bases left between them. CDR3: CASSEGRGIGKNIQYF. CDR3 nucleotide sequence: TGTGCCAGCAGTGAAGGCCGGGGTATTGGCAAAAACATTCAGTACTTC.

In its sample, this clone was seen once. V gene TRBV23-1 combines with J gene TRBJ1-1; the D is unclear. TRBV23-1 is classed as an ORF, of uncertain function. The CDR3 loop spans 14 amino acids. Trimming shortened V by 4 bases and J by 7 bases, and 16 bases separated the two germline ends. The CDR3 bases are TGCGCCAGCAGTCTGGTGGCAGATAACGATGAAGCTTTCTTT. Residues: CASSLVADNDEAFF.

This clone is a singleton in its sample. The chain uses TRBV28 and TRBJ1-1; possibly TRBD1 for D (6 bases). V gave up 1 base and J gave up 1 base, with 10 bases separating them. Germline V CDR1 and CDR2: MDHEN, SYDVKM. There are 15 residues in the CDR3. The CDR3 DNA reads TGTGCCAGCAGTTTATACCCGGACAGGAACACTGAAGCTTTCTTT. Its translation is CASSLYPDRNTEAFF.

The rearrangement links TRBV27 to TRBJ1-4; 8 nucleotides match TRBD1. Trimming cost V 6 bases and J 3 bases; bases outside gene matches: 6. The CDR3 is made up of 15 amino acids. The germline V gene encodes CDR1 MNHEY and CDR2 SMNVEV (reference sequence). The CDR3 sequence: CASRAGGRANEKLFF. CDR3 bases: TGTGCCAGCAGAGCAGGGGGCAGGGCTAATGAAAAACTGTTTTTT.

This clone came up a few times. V and J are TRBV7-2 and TRBJ1-2; 7 nucleotides align to TRBD1. After removal of 5 bases from V and 3 bases from J, the junction contained 9 bases not matched to a gene. CDR3 length: 15 amino acids. CDR1 is SGHTA and CDR2 is FQGNSA in the germline V gene. The CDR3 DNA sequence: TGTGCCAGCAGCACCACAGGGGTGGAGGACTATGGCTACACCTTC. As protein: CASSTTGVEDYGYTF.

This clone was observed a single time. The rearrangement links TRBV7-3 to TRBJ2-2; D possibly corresponds to TRBD2 (6 bases). Germline CDR1 SGHTA, CDR2 FQGTGA. CDR3 length equals 17 residues. V lost 5 bases and J 0 bases, leaving 16 bases between the germline ends. The CDR3 DNA reads as TGTGCCAGCAGCCCATCTTTTCTAGCGACGAACACCGGGGAGCTGTTTTTT. Protein: CASSPSFLATNTGELFF. Supplemented by reference TRBV7-3 and TRBJ2-2, the full variable domain reads GAGVSQTPSNKVTEKGKYVELRCDPISGHTALYWYRQSLGQGPEFLIYFQGTGAADDSGLPNDRFFAVRPEGSVSTLKIQRTERGDSAVYLCASSPSFLATNTGELFFGEGSRLTVL.

The chain is built from TRBV19 and TRBJ1-6, with 8 bases identical to TRBD1. The germline CDR1 and CDR2 sequences are LNHDA and SQIVND (reference sequence). Trimming took 4 bases from V and 10 from J; bases not matched to a gene: 9. The CDR3 sequence is 15 residues long. CDR3 in DNA: TGTGCCAGTAGTACAGACAGGGGAGGGCAATCACCCCTCCACTTT. As protein: CASSTDRGGQSPLHF.

Remarks on this clone: A junction end diverges from the germline sequence, so it may reflect a read error. This chain connects TRBV6-5 to TRBJ2-3; D unresolved. Germline V gives CDR1 MNHEY, CDR2 SVGAGI. This CDR3 is 14 amino acids long. Here the CDR3 reads CASSDSTVYGTQYF. Here the CDR3 DNA reads TGTGCCAGCAGTGACTCTACAGTTTACGGTACGCAGTATTTT.